The TCR beta chain under discussion was sequenced for a study of OX40 agonist ivuxolimab in advanced cancers. The overall study: With a range of roughly 20 to 85, age averaged 60 years, and roughly 80% were male.

Study-level findings and limits: In CD8+ T cells, expanded clones were on average more numerous than in CD4+.

Germline V gene sequence: CDR1 MNHNS, CDR2 SASEGT. Trimming took off 7 bases at V and 4 bases at J, with 12 bases between the two ends. CDR3 length equals 13 residues. Profiling relied on immunoSEQ multiplex PCR, and the TCRdb table lists in-frame clones only, not all of them. Of roughly 100,000 clones detected, 90% to 97% appear once; the ten largest clones hold 2% to 2.5%. Patients were ineligible given autoimmune disease history or systemic immunosuppression. This clone came up once. Antigen: not known. The chain carries TRBV6-1 and TRBJ2-3; possibly TRBD2 for D (5 bases). Material: CD4+ or CD8+ T cells sorted from blood, obtained in a trial of the OX40 agonist ivuxolimab. This clonotype originated in an adult with an advanced solid tumor such as melanoma, head and neck, liver or kidney cancer. The CDR3: CASTDYVADTQYF. In DNA form, the CDR3 reads TGTGCCAGCACTGACTACGTAGCAGATACGCAGTATTTT.